These T cell receptor beta chains were read from a single sample in a study of T-cell reconstitution after alpha-beta-depleted transplantation in children. Each CDR3 protein is one row after TCRdb ran MiXCR on the PCR reads. The sample carries some 220,000 distinct CDR3 sequences, roughly 9% recorded once. The sequencing here drew on PBMCs from the stem cell graft donor, taken from the stem cell graft. These receptors all come from a human donor who donated a stem cell graft to a child with acute lymphoblastic leukemia. Both conserved end residues are part of each CDR3. The order of the fields is clone size, D gene, J gene, V gene, CDR3 protein, CDR3 DNA. The D gene is left open where the match is weak. Rows may omit the clone size; those that give it use once, few, many or a size class.

few - TRBJ2-7 TRBV6-5 CASSYSNTEQYF TGTGCCAGCAGTTACTCGAATACCGAGCAGTACTTC
many TRBD1 TRBJ1-1 TRBV7-8 CASSPDRGGPEAFF TGTGCCAGCAGCCCCGACAGGGGAGGGCCTGAAGCTTTCTTT
few TRBD1 TRBJ1-2 TRBV7-2 CASSRRDRDRISYTF TGTGCCAGCAGCCGTCGAGACCGGGACAGAATCAGCTACACCTTC
many TRBD2 TRBJ2-2 TRBV6-4 CASSDGGDTGELFF TGTGCCAGCAGTGACGGGGGGGACACCGGGGAGCTGTTTTTT
many TRBD1 TRBJ2-2 TRBV5-1 CASRPGQGLVGELFF TGCGCCAGCAGGCCGGGACAGGGGCTGGTCGGGGAGCTGTTTTTT
few - TRBJ1-6 TRBV11-2 CASSPGLGNSPLHF TGTGCCAGCAGCCCCGGGTTGGGTAATTCACCCCTCCACTTT
- - TRBJ2-3 TRBV6-1 CASMMRDTDTQYF TGTGCCAGCATGATGAGGGACACAGATACGCAGTATTTT
- - TRBJ1-1 TRBV2 CATNLGQGTGTEAFF TGTGCCACAAACCTTGGGCAGGGGACTGGCACTGAAGCTTTCTTT
few - TRBJ2-3 TRBV6-5 CASSYSYLKDTQYF TGTGCCAGCAGTTACTCGTATCTAAAAGATACGCAGTATTTT
few - TRBJ2-1 TRBV6-6 CASSFVLSEQFF TGTGCCAGCAGCTTCGTCCTCAGTGAGCAGTTCTTC
many - TRBJ1-6 TRBV25-1 CASTESQGGNSPLHF TGTGCCAGCACCGAGTCGCAGGGTGGGAATTCACCCCTCCACTTT
many TRBD1 TRBJ2-5 TRBV9 CASSVSPGQQQETQYF TGTGCCAGCAGCGTATCGCCGGGACAGCAACAAGAGACCCAGTACTTC
- - TRBJ2-3 TRBV7-6 CASSLKKTDTDTQYF TGTGCCAGCAGCTTAAAAAAGACAGACACAGATACGCAGTATTTT
many TRBD1 TRBJ1-1 TRBV20-1 CSAIIQGAYTEAFF TGCAGTGCTATAATTCAGGGGGCCTACACTGAAGCTTTCTTT
- TRBD2 TRBJ2-1 TRBV20-1 CSAPGLAGGRDEQFF TGCAGTGCCCCAGGACTAGCGGGGGGGCGGGATGAGCAGTTCTTC
- - TRBJ1-1 TRBV5-1 CASSVSGAGEAFF TGCGCCAGCAGCGTTTCAGGAGCCGGGGAAGCTTTCTTT
few - TRBJ1-4 TRBV4-3 CASSQEGGITATNEKLFF TGCGCCAGCAGCCAAGAGGGCGGAATAACAGCAACTAATGAAAAACTGTTTTTT
- TRBD1 TRBJ2-3 TRBV7-9 CASSLGINRGRADTQYF TGTGCCAGCAGCTTAGGGATCAACAGGGGGAGAGCGGATACGCAGTATTTT
few TRBD2 TRBJ2-5 TRBV6-1 CASSEYGGGRETQYF TGTGCCAGCAGTGAATACGGCGGGGGGCGAGAGACCCAGTACTTC
many TRBD2 TRBJ2-7 TRBV5-1 CASSPSGSSYEQYF TGCGCCAGCAGCCCGAGCGGGAGCTCCTACGAGCAGTACTTC
few - TRBJ2-6 TRBV10-3 CAISDDSGANVLTF TGTGCCATCAGTGATGACTCTGGGGCCAACGTCCTGACTTTC
few - TRBJ1-4 TRBV12-3/TRBV12-4 CASRTGSLEKLFF TGTGCCAGCAGGACAGGTAGCCTTGAAAAACTGTTTTTT
few - TRBJ2-7 TRBV12-3/TRBV12-4 CASSLGTRVRQYF TGTGCCAGCAGTCTGGGGACACGAGTGAGGCAGTACTTC
- - TRBJ2-5 TRBV10-2 CASTETGRIGETQYF TGCGCCAGCACCGAGACAGGGAGGATTGGAGAGACCCAGTACTTC
- TRBD1 TRBJ2-7 TRBV6-1 CASRLQDRGYEQYF TGTGCCAGCAGGCTTCAGGACAGGGGCTACGAGCAGTACTTC
many TRBD1 TRBJ1-1 TRBV20-1 CSARGRGTGNAFF TGCAGTGCTAGAGGACGCGGGACAGGGAACGCTTTCTTT
many - TRBJ2-1 TRBV19 CASKFAGTHNEQFF TGTGCCAGTAAGTTCGCCGGGACTCACAATGAGCAGTTCTTC
many - TRBJ2-1 TRBV20-1 CSARSGVDRSYNEQFF TGCAGTGCTAGATCGGGAGTAGACCGCTCCTACAATGAGCAGTTCTTC
few TRBD1 TRBJ1-5 TRBV4-1 CASSQDVQGAYNQPQHF TGCGCCAGCAGCCAAGACGTCCAGGGGGCATACAATCAGCCCCAGCATTTT
many - TRBJ1-6 TRBV6-5 CASSSRPPWDSDNSPLHF TGTGCCAGCAGTTCCCGACCACCCTGGGATTCGGATAATTCACCCCTCCACTTT
- TRBD2 TRBJ2-3 TRBV11-2 CASTISGGASDTQYF TGTGCCAGCACCATTAGCGGGGGGGCCTCAGATACGCAGTATTTT
many - TRBJ1-2 TRBV3-1 CASSQETLYGYTF TGTGCCAGCAGCCAAGAAACCCTCTATGGCTACACCTTC
- - TRBJ1-5 TRBV5-1 CASSLAEGNQPQHF TGCGCCAGCAGTTTGGCCGAGGGCAATCAGCCCCAGCATTTT
- - TRBJ2-7 TRBV7-2 CASSSRTGEQYF TGTGCCAGCAGCTCGCGTACCGGGGAGCAGTACTTC
many - TRBJ2-4 TRBV7-9 CASSRTANIQYF TGTGCCAGCAGCCGGACAGCCAACATTCAGTACTTC
few TRBD1 TRBJ2-2 TRBV14 CASSQTGIRSGELFF TGTGCCAGCAGCCAGACAGGGATTCGTTCCGGGGAGCTGTTTTTT
- TRBD1 TRBJ1-2 TRBV12-3/TRBV12-4 CASTPRTRTGYGYTF TGTGCCAGCACCCCCCGTACTAGGACAGGCTATGGCTACACCTTC
- - TRBJ1-2 TRBV12-3/TRBV12-4 CASSLSVQGGGYGYTF TGTGCCAGCAGTTTAAGCGTGCAGGGAGGGGGCTATGGCTACACCTTC
few - TRBJ1-4 TRBV7-2 CASREGSTNEKLFF TGTGCCAGCAGGGAGGGGTCAACTAATGAAAAACTGTTTTTT
few TRBD1 TRBJ1-3 TRBV7-9 CASSSGTVSGNTIYF TGTGCCAGCAGCTCCGGGACAGTCTCTGGAAACACCATATATTTT
- - TRBJ1-2 TRBV2 CASSNQGSYGYTF TGTGCCAGCAGTAACCAGGGGTCCTATGGCTACACCTTC
- - TRBJ2-2 TRBV7-8 CASTRRDTTGELFF TGTGCCAGCACCCGACGGGATACCACCGGGGAGCTGTTTTTT
many - TRBJ2-7 TRBV12-3/TRBV12-4 CASSSLHRDEQYF TGTGCCAGCAGTTCCCTTCACCGGGACGAGCAGTACTTC
- - TRBJ2-2 TRBV18 CASSPRTTTRGTGELFF TGTGCCAGCTCACCACGAACAACGACTCGGGGCACCGGGGAGCTGTTTTTT
few - TRBJ1-1 TRBV6-1 CASSEGPANTEAFF TGTGCCAGCAGTGAAGGTCCAGCGAACACTGAAGCTTTCTTT
- TRBD2 TRBJ2-3 TRBV30 CAWNDGGLADPKDTQYF TGTGCCTGGAACGACGGTGGACTAGCGGACCCCAAGGATACGCAGTATTTT
many - TRBJ2-2 TRBV5-1 CASSFLGAGELFF TGCGCCAGCAGCTTTCTCGGGGCCGGGGAGCTGTTTTTT
few - TRBJ2-2 TRBV10-3 CAISESGLTGELFF TGTGCCATCAGTGAGTCTGGGCTCACCGGGGAGCTGTTTTTT
many TRBD1 TRBJ2-2 TRBV4-2 CASSQGNPGQGIYTGELFF TGTGCCAGCAGCCAAGGGAATCCGGGACAGGGTATTTACACCGGGGAGCTGTTTTTT
few TRBD1 TRBJ1-6 TRBV18 CASRQGVNSPLHF TGTGCCAGCCGACAGGGGGTTAATTCACCCCTCCACTTT
many TRBD1 TRBJ2-2 TRBV5-1 CASSGGTGGSGELFF TGCGCCAGCAGCGGCGGGACAGGGGGCTCCGGGGAGCTGTTTTTT
few - TRBJ1-4 TRBV18 CASSPPRGASNEKLFF TGTGCCAGCTCACCACCGCGCGGGGCAAGTAATGAAAAACTGTTTTTT
few - TRBJ2-7 TRBV5-1 CASSSPTSFSYEQYF TGCGCCAGCAGTTCCCCGACTTCCTTCTCCTACGAGCAGTACTTC
- TRBD1 TRBJ1-1 TRBV5-5 CASSPSTGKNTEAFF TGTGCCAGCAGCCCTTCGACAGGGAAGAACACTGAAGCTTTCTTT
few TRBD2 TRBJ2-3 TRBV7-6 CASSFMGLAEIGTDTQYF TGTGCCAGCAGCTTTATGGGACTAGCGGAGATTGGAACAGATACGCAGTATTTT
few - TRBJ1-1 TRBV21-1 CASSNERGTRTVLNTEAFF TGTGCCAGCAGCAACGAGCGGGGGACACGAACAGTTTTGAACACTGAAGCTTTCTTT
few - TRBJ2-3 TRBV10-3 CAITPDLSESTDTQYF TGTGCCATCACCCCGGATTTGAGCGAGTCCACAGATACGCAGTATTTT